The 11 T cell receptor beta chains below all came from one sample that was sequenced in a study of shared clonotypes between healthy human individuals. Here immunoSEQ multiplex PCR was the method, and the copy in TCRdb shows in-frame clones only, minus some. The table lists a few million clones, more than 90% of them singletons. The sample was naive CD4+ T cells sorted from blood. The subset is: CD45RA+ positively selected. The receptors here all came from a man younger than 30 in good health.

The chain combines TRBV5-8 with TRBJ1-5; 7 bases match TRBD1. V gave up 5 bases and J gave up 3 bases; unmatched junction bases: 8. The CDR3 has 15 residues. Germline CDR1 is SGHTS and CDR2 is YDEGEE. For the CDR3, the DNA is TGTGCCAGCAGTTTTCGAGACAGGGTCAATCAGCCCCAGCATTTT. This translates into CASSFRDRVNQPQHF.

The CDR3 coding sequence is TGTGCCAGCAGCAATATAGGGCAGGGGAACACTGAAGCTTTCTTT. Residues: CASSNIGQGNTEAFF. This chain links TRBV6-1 with TRBJ1-1, with D possibly matching TRBD1 (5 bases). The CDR3 totals 15 residues. CDR1 is MNHNS, CDR2 SASEGT, per germline. Between the trimmed V and J ends, which lost 6 bases and 1 base, there was a span of 15 bases.

The chain has TRBV2 and TRBJ1-5; no reliable D call. V was cut by 7 bases and J by 4 bases, with 8 bases left in between. CDR3 length: 12 residues. Germline assignment: CDR1 SNHLY and CDR2 FYNNEI. DNA for the CDR3: TGTGCCAGCATGTCGTGGAATCAGCCCCAGCATTTT. Protein product: CASMSWNQPQHF.

The chain uses TRBV4-1 and TRBJ2-3; 8 nucleotides agree with TRBD1. The CDR3 sequence is 17 residues long. Losses at the gene ends were 0 bases for V and 4 bases for J; bases not matched to a gene: 9. Looked up from germline, CDR1 is MGHRA and CDR2 is YSYEKL. CDR3 bases: TGCGCCAGCAGCCAAGATTCCCCAGGGGGCATCGCAGATACGCAGTATTTT. Protein product: CASSQDSPGGIADTQYF.

This chain connects TRBV11-3 to TRBJ1-5; TRBD1 agrees at 9 bases. V lost 5 bases, J lost 6 bases, and 2 bases stayed unmatched. Germline CDR1 is SGHNT and CDR2 is YENEEA. CDR3 length equals 13 residues. CDR3 sequence reads: CASSGQGSQPQHF. The CDR3 DNA is TGTGCCAGCAGCGGACAGGGGTCTCAGCCCCAGCATTTT.

This clone was seen only a few times. The J gene is TRBJ1-1, the V gene TRBV27, with 10 bases aligning to TRBD1. The J segment lost 7 bases and the V segment lost 6 bases, leaving 11 bases of the junction unmatched. CDR3 length: 15 amino acids. The germline gives CDR1 MNHEY, CDR2 SMNVEV (reference sequence). CDR3 sequence reads: CASRQAGTGVVEAFF. CDR3 nucleotide sequence: TGTGCCAGCAGACAGGCCGGGACAGGGGTTGTTGAAGCTTTCTTT.

This sequence joins TRBV9 and TRBJ2-7, with D tentatively TRBD2 (6 bases). The germline gives CDR1 SGDLS, CDR2 YYNGEE. With 0 bases removed from V and 2 bases from J, the gap between germline ends came to 12 bases. The CDR3 loop spans 15 amino acids. The CDR3 reads CASSVAPGVTYEQYF. The CDR3 DNA reads as TGTGCCAGCAGCGTAGCGCCGGGGGTCACCTACGAGCAGTACTTC.

To note about this clone: This sample includes further DNA sequences coding for the same CDR3. The chain links TRBV27 to TRBJ1-2, with 8 positions matching TRBD1. CDR1 and CDR2 from the germline V gene are MNHEY and SMNVEV (reference sequence). With 5 bases clipped from V and 8 bases from J, the junction kept 7 bases outside the gene matches. The CDR3 is 13 residues long. The CDR3 DNA is TGTGCCAGCAGTCTACAGGGGGGGTACGGCTACACCTTC. Translated: CASSLQGGYGYTF.

This chain uses TRBV10-3 with TRBJ2-7; 9 nucleotides agree with TRBD1. The V gene end was trimmed by 5 bases and the J gene end by 5 bases; junction bases not matched to a gene: 7. Germline V gene lookup returns CDR1 ENHRY and CDR2 SYGVKD. The CDR3 consists of 14 residues. CDR3 sequence reads: CAISTGQGFDEQYF. CDR3 nucleotides: TGTGCCATCAGTACGGGACAGGGTTTCGACGAGCAGTACTTC.

The rearrangement uses TRBV5-1 and TRBJ2-7, with 9 bases aligning to TRBD1. CDR3 length: 14 residues. Germline V gene lookup returns CDR1 SGHRS and CDR2 YFSETQ. V was pared by 7 bases and J by 6 bases, with 11 bases of the junction left unmatched. The DNA of the CDR3 is TGCGCCAGCGGGTCGGGACAGGGAGGGAGCGAGCAGTACTTC. It is translated as CASGSGQGGSEQYF.

The chain recombines TRBV11-2 with TRBJ2-5; D gene ambiguous. Trimming cost V 3 bases and J 1 base, with 9 bases left between them. The CDR3 sequence is 14 residues long. CDR1 and CDR2 from the germline V gene are SGHAT and FQNNGV. Here the CDR3 reads CASSFGSFQETQYF. The CDR3, as DNA: TGTGCCAGCAGCTTCGGTTCTTTCCAAGAGACCCAGTACTTC.